The 20 T cell receptor beta chains reported below all come from one sample, sequenced in a study of blood T cell repertoires in COVID-19. Some clones are missing from TCRdb's copy, which holds only in-frame ones; the method was immunoSEQ multiplex PCR. The sample shows approximately 97,000 clones, around 90% of them seen only once. Sequenced input: peripheral blood. The origin of the receptors is a woman in her fifties or sixties with COVID-19, enrolled during active disease.

The V call is TRBV11-2, the J call TRBJ2-7, with a weak D call TRBD1 (6 bases). This CDR3 is built from 15 residues. Germline CDR1 SGHAT, CDR2 FQNNGV. The V end lost 5 bases, the J end lost 2 bases, and 16 bases lay between the germline ends. The CDR3 region is CASSNLQGRPYEQYF. The DNA for the CDR3 is TGTGCCAGCAGCAATCTTCAGGGGCGGCCCTACGAGCAGTACTTC.

The chain carries TRBV11-2 and TRBJ1-4, with TRBD1 matching over 7 bases. The CDR3 sequence is 17 residues long. The germline gives CDR1 SGHAT, CDR2 FQNNGV. Germline trimming cut 2 bases from V and 2 bases from J; bases unmatched to any gene: 8. The CDR3 region is CASSLTRQGSTNEKLFF. The CDR3 nucleotides are TGTGCCAGCAGCTTAACCCGACAGGGTTCGACTAATGAAAAACTGTTTTTT.

V is TRBV6-5 and J is TRBJ1-5; the D is unclear. CDR1 is MNHEY, CDR2 SVGAGI, per germline. V was shortened by 0 bases and J by 9 bases, with 15 bases between the two germline ends. The CDR3 runs 15 residues. For the CDR3, the DNA is TGTGCCAGCAGTTACTCACCGGGGAAGAAAGGGCCCCAGCATTTT. Encoded protein: CASSYSPGKKGPQHF.

This rearrangement joins TRBV5-6 to TRBJ2-3; D ambiguous. This CDR3 spans 11 amino acids. The germline CDR1 and CDR2 sequences are SGHDT and YYEEEE. Trimming removed 1 base from V and 5 bases from J, with 2 bases in between. CDR3 sequence: CASSLQDTQYF. CDR3 DNA sequence: TGTGCCAGCAGCTTGCAAGATACGCAGTATTTT.

The rearrangement uses TRBV5-4 and TRBJ2-7; 14 bases align to TRBD2. The junction had 0 bases not matched to a gene; V was cut back by 4 bases and J by 0 bases. This CDR3 comprises 15 residues. The germline gives CDR1 SGHNT, CDR2 YYREEE (reference sequence). The CDR3 bases are TGTGCCAGCAGCGGGACTAGCGGGGGCTCCTACGAGCAGTACTTC. Encoded protein: CASSGTSGGSYEQYF.

The J gene is TRBJ2-6, the V gene TRBV9; 7 bases align to TRBD1. Per germline, CDR1 SGDLS and CDR2 YYNGEE. The CDR3 extends over 15 amino acids. V shed 3 bases, J shed 2 bases, and the junction held 2 bases outside the gene matches. This chain's CDR3 is CASSDTGAGANVLTF. CDR3 DNA sequence: TGTGCCAGCAGCGATACAGGGGCTGGGGCCAACGTCCTGACTTTC.

This chain connects TRBV10-3 to TRBJ2-7; D is possibly TRBD2 (5 bases). Between the trimmed V and J ends, which lost 8 bases and 1 base, there was a span of 9 bases. The germline V gene has CDR1 ENHRY and CDR2 SYGVKD. The CDR3 consists of 12 residues. In DNA form, the CDR3 reads TGTGCCATCCGGACTCAATCCTACGAGCAGTACTTC. It is translated as CAIRTQSYEQYF.

The chain has TRBV5-1 and TRBJ2-5; 8 bases are a match to TRBD2. This CDR3 contains 18 residues. CDR1 is SGHRS and CDR2 is YFSETQ in the germline V gene. V shed 2 bases and J 1 base; nucleotides not matched to a gene: 13. The CDR3 loop is CASSFGDSRGAPQETQYF. CDR3 in DNA: TGCGCCAGCAGCTTTGGGGATTCGCGGGGGGCCCCCCAAGAGACCCAGTACTTC.

The V and J genes are TRBV6-5 and TRBJ1-5; TRBD1 matches 8 bases. Germline V CDR1 and CDR2: MNHEY, SVGAGI. The CDR3 covers 14 residues. J was trimmed by 7 bases and V by 6 bases; bases with no gene match: 8. The CDR3 DNA reads as TGTGCCAGCAGCTTGACAGGGGTTGGGCAGCCCCAGCATTTT. Translation: CASSLTGVGQPQHF.

J is TRBJ1-1 and V is TRBV27; D perhaps matches TRBD1 (5 bases). The CDR3 runs to 15 residues. In germline, CDR1 is MNHEY, CDR2 SMNVEV (reference sequence). The germline V and J ends were trimmed by 5 bases and 5 bases, with 18 bases remaining between them. CDR3 residues: CASSPIRVGETEAFF. The CDR3 DNA follows: TGTGCCAGCAGTCCTATCAGGGTTGGAGAAACTGAAGCTTTCTTT.

V and J are TRBV12-3 or TRBV12-4 and TRBJ2-1, with a weak D call TRBD1 (5 bases). V lost 5 bases and J 4 bases, leaving 9 bases between the germline ends. CDR3 size: 13 residues. The CDR3 is CASSLRQYNEQFF. DNA of the CDR3: TGTGCCAGCAGTCTCCGACAGTACAATGAGCAGTTCTTC.

V gene TRBV6-2 or TRBV6-3 combines with J gene TRBJ1-5, with D possibly being TRBD1 (5 bases). The CDR3 is made up of 15 amino acids. Germline loops: CDR1 MNHEY, CDR2 SVGEGT. Trimming left V 5 bases short and J 4 bases short, with 15 bases between. The CDR3 protein is CASSPRGRGNQPQHF. As DNA, the CDR3 is TGTGCCAGCAGTCCCCGCGGGAGGGGTAATCAGCCCCAGCATTTT.

The chain recombines TRBV28 with TRBJ1-2; 11 nucleotides agree with TRBD1. Germline CDR1 is MDHEN and CDR2 is SYDVKM. CDR3 length: 15 residues. The ends lost 4 bases at V and 5 bases at J; junction bases unmatched: 6. This CDR3 reads CASSSGQGARYGYTF. The CDR3 DNA reads as TGTGCCAGCAGTTCCGGACAGGGGGCGCGGTATGGCTACACCTTC.

The chain has TRBV5-4 and TRBJ1-1, with 9 bases that match TRBD1. Trimming at V came to 0 bases and at J to 0 bases, leaving 6 bases not matched to a gene. The CDR3 has 17 amino acids. The germline CDR1 and CDR2 sequences are SGHNT and YYREEE (reference sequence). The CDR3 region has the DNA TGTGCCAGCAGCTTGGCGACAGGGGGTTCTATGAACACTGAAGCTTTCTTT. This sequence encodes CASSLATGGSMNTEAFF.

This clone was detected many times. The V and J genes are TRBV5-4 and TRBJ2-2; D is unclear. The CDR3 is 13 residues long. The V gene lost 5 bases and the J gene lost 1 base, with 6 bases spanning the gap. Germline lookup yields CDR1 SGHNT and CDR2 YYREEE (reference sequence). Here the CDR3 DNA reads TGTGCCAGCAGTCTAGGGAACACCGGGGAGCTGTTTTTT. Translation: CASSLGNTGELFF.

The chain uses TRBV4-2 and TRBJ2-3; TRBD2 matches 15 bases. Trimming removed 2 bases from V and 4 bases from J; junction bases left unmatched: 4. The CDR3 is 17 amino acids. Per the germline V gene, CDR1 is LGHNA and CDR2 is YNFKEQ. CDR3 in DNA: TGTGCCAGCAGCCAAAGGACTAGCGGGGGGGCCCCAGATACGCAGTATTTT. Protein product: CASSQRTSGGAPDTQYF.

CDR3 bases: TGCGCCAGCAGCCAAGGGACAGGGCGGGGGCAAGAGACCCAGTACTTC. Translation gives CASSQGTGRGQETQYF. The rearrangement joins TRBV4-1 to TRBJ2-5, with D possibly being TRBD1 (8 bases). Per germline, CDR1 MGHRA and CDR2 YSYEKL. The ends were cut back, 1 base at V and 2 bases at J, with 14 bases in the middle. The CDR3 covers 16 residues.

The chain carries TRBV7-2 and TRBJ2-4, with 11 bases aligning to TRBD2. The CDR3 totals 17 residues. The V and J ends lost 3 bases and 0 bases, in that order; junction bases with no gene match: 4. The germline CDR1 and CDR2 sequences are SGHTA and FQGNSA. The CDR3: CASSLDSGGVAKNIQYF. DNA of the CDR3: TGTGCCAGCAGCTTGGATAGCGGGGGGGTAGCCAAAAACATTCAGTACTTC. Full variable domain (remainder filled in from reference TRBV7-2 and TRBJ2-4): GAGVSQSPSNKVTEKGKDVELRCDPISGHTALYWYRQSLGQGLEFLIYFQGNSAPDKSGLPSDRFSAERTGGSVSTLTIQRTQQEDSAVYLCASSLDSGGVAKNIQYFGAGTRLSVL.

The chain recombines TRBV6-6 with TRBJ2-2, with 7 bases that match TRBD1. This CDR3 is 14 amino acids long. CDR1 is MNHNY, CDR2 SVGAGI, per germline (reference sequence). V gave up 7 bases and J gave up 5 bases; unmatched junction bases: 7. The CDR3, as DNA: TGTGCCAGCACGAGACAGGGCCGTACCGGGGAGCTGTTTTTT. This encodes CASTRQGRTGELFF.

In its sample, this clone was seen once. The chain carries TRBV12-2 and TRBJ1-1; the DNA was not used to check the table's D call, TRBD1. TRBV12-2 corresponds to a pseudogene. This CDR3 comprises 15 residues. The DNA of the CDR3 is TGTGCAAGTCGACCTCGGGACAGGGCGGCCACTGAAGCTTTCTTT. Residues: CASRPRDRAATEAFF.